The 2 T cell receptor beta chains in this list originate from one sample, sequenced in a study of cytomegalovirus exposure and HLA in healthy donors. The PCR employed 60 Vbeta primers together with 13 Jbeta primers. Produced via immunoSEQ multiplex PCR; TCRdb's table is partial and in-frame only. The table has about 200,000 clones, 55% to 75% seen once. What was sequenced was PBMCs. Receptors originate from a man in his forties or fifties in good health and CMV-seropositive.

This chain uses TRBV10-3 with TRBJ2-1; a weak D match, TRBD1 (6 bases). Germline CDR1 and CDR2: ENHRY and SYGVKD. Trimming shortened V by 0 bases and J by 5 bases, and 14 bases separated the two germline ends. CDR3 size: 16 residues. As DNA, the CDR3 is TGTGCCATCAGTGAGTCGAGACAGGCTAGGAACAATGAGCAGTTCTTC. Protein sequence: CAISESRQARNNEQFF.

This clone has only a few counts. The chain carries TRBV15 and TRBJ1-5; D ambiguous. The CDR3 spans 17 residues. CDR1 is LNHNV and CDR2 is YYDKDF in the germline V gene (reference sequence). Trimming shortened V by 5 bases and J by 0 bases, and 17 bases separated the two germline ends. CDR3 nucleotides: TGTGCCACCAGCCCTTTGGCCCCGGAGGGTAGCAATCAGCCCCAGCATTTT. The encoded protein is CATSPLAPEGSNQPQHF.